The TCR beta chain under discussion was sequenced for a study of beta chain features in type 1 diabetes. Study-wide background: Across every sample, around 98 million sorted cells were examined in total.

This clone has a handful of counts. The antigen is unknown. Expressed TCRB transcripts were sequenced after all isolated RNA was converted to cDNA. TCRdb's table, derived via immunoSEQ multiplex PCR, lists solely in-frame clones and lacks some. The sample shows approximately 360,000 clones, roughly 13% of them seen only once. General study findings and limits: In every one of the four CD4+ subsets, TCRB CDR3s were moderately but significantly shorter in Type 1 diabetes patients. Reduced insertions and increased deletions marked VDJ junctions in type 1 diabetes patients.

This CDR3 region has 14 residues. Germline V gene sequence: CDR1 MNHEY, CDR2 SMNVEV (reference sequence). V shed 6 bases, J shed 0 bases, and the junction held 5 bases outside the gene matches. About 116 mL of blood, on average, came from one heparinised draw per donor. Purity above 98% was achieved in all sorted populations. The sequence was collected from a woman under 30 with type 1 diabetes. The chain uses TRBV27 and TRBJ2-7; 7 bases align to TRBD1. The source material was naive CD4+ T cells from blood. The CDR3 coding sequence is TGTGCCAGCAGCTCCGGGACAGTCTCCTACGAGCAGTACTTC. This encodes CASSSGTVSYEQYF.